Following are 13 T cell receptor beta chains from one sample sequenced in a study of cytomegalovirus exposure and HLA in healthy donors. Primers for the PCR totalled 60 Vbeta and 13 Jbeta. Profiled with immunoSEQ multiplex PCR; TCRdb holds only in-frame clones, not every one. The table records around 75,000 clones, about three quarters of them present only once. Sequenced material: PBMCs. These receptors all come from a young man in good health and CMV-seronegative.

The V and J genes are TRBV2 and TRBJ2-3, with D tentatively TRBD2 (6 bases). V was cut by 4 bases and J by 5 bases, with 16 bases left in between. The CDR3 runs to 15 residues. Germline CDR1 SNHLY, CDR2 FYNNEI. CDR3 nucleotides: TGTGCCAGCAGTGGGGGACTGGCCTCGGTAGATACGCAGTATTTT. It yields the protein CASSGGLASVDTQYF. Using reference TRBV2 and TRBJ2-3 for the parts outside the CDR3, the full variable domain is EPEVTQTPSHQVTQMGQEVILRCVPISNHLYFYWYRQILGQKVEFLVSFYNNEISEKSEIFDDQFSVERPDGSNFTLKIRSTKLEDSAMYFCASSGGLASVDTQYFGPGTRLTVL.

V and J are TRBV7-9 and TRBJ1-6; D unclear. This CDR3 contains 13 residues. The V and J ends lost 4 bases and 18 bases respectively, with 19 bases between them. The germline V gene encodes CDR1 SEHNR and CDR2 FQNEAQ (reference sequence). CDR3 in amino acids: CASSSAGLGSPHF. CDR3 bases: TGTGCCAGCAGCTCAGCCGGCCTCGGGTCCCCCCACTTT.

The chain joins TRBV5-4 to TRBJ2-5; 9 positions match TRBD1. The CDR3 is 15 amino acids. With 2 bases clipped from V and 2 bases from J, the junction kept 4 bases outside the gene matches. CDR1 and CDR2 (germline): SGHNT, YYREEE (reference sequence). CDR3 in DNA: TGTGCCAGCAGCTTCCGGACAGGGGCTCAAGAGACCCAGTACTTC. Translating it yields CASSFRTGAQETQYF. Using reference TRBV5-4 and TRBJ2-5 for the parts outside the CDR3, the full variable domain is ETGVTQSPTHLIKTRGQQVTLRCSSQSGHNTVSWYQQALGQGPQFIFQYYREEENGRGNFPPRFSGLQFPNYSSELNVNALELDDSALYLCASSFRTGAQETQYFGPGTRLLVL.

The genes are TRBV5-4 and TRBJ2-1; 7 bases match TRBD1. CDR3 length: 15 amino acids. In germline, CDR1 is SGHNT, CDR2 YYREEE (reference sequence). V trimming: 4 bases; J trimming: 5 bases; junction bases outside the gene matches: 9. The CDR3 here is CASSPMTGRDNEQFF. CDR3 in DNA: TGTGCCAGCAGCCCCATGACAGGGAGAGACAATGAGCAGTTCTTC.

This clone has only a few counts. CDR3 nucleotides: TGTGCCAGCAGCTCGAAAACAGGCACCGGGGAGCTGTTTTTT. As protein: CASSSKTGTGELFF. The rearrangement links TRBV11-3 to TRBJ2-2, with D maybe TRBD1 (5 bases). Germline V gene sequence: CDR1 SGHNT, CDR2 YENEEA. The CDR3 is made up of 14 amino acids. Trimming stripped 4 bases from V and 4 bases from J, with 10 bases between.

The chain joins TRBV28 to TRBJ1-1; D remains unclear. The V end lost 7 bases, the J end lost 8 bases, and 11 bases lay between the germline ends. CDR1 and CDR2 (germline): MDHEN, SYDVKM. This CDR3 contains 11 residues. In DNA form, the CDR3 reads TGTGCCAGCACGATGGGCTGGGAAGCTTTCTTT. This encodes CASTMGWEAFF.

V usage is TRBV5-1 and J usage is TRBJ2-3; 14 bases are shared with TRBD2. J was trimmed by 6 bases and V by 3 bases; bases with no gene match: 12. This CDR3 has 18 amino acids. Germline CDR1 is SGHRS and CDR2 is YFSETQ. This CDR3 reads CASSSRLAGGPRPDTQYF. In DNA, the CDR3 is TGCGCCAGCAGCTCCCGACTAGCGGGGGGGCCCCGCCCCGATACGCAGTATTTT.

The rearrangement uses TRBV7-8 and TRBJ2-5; 8 nucleotides match TRBD1. The CDR3 has 16 residues. Germline assignment: CDR1 SGHVS and CDR2 FQNEAQ. The V segment lost 5 bases and the J segment 4 bases; nucleotides outside the gene matches: 12. CDR3 coding DNA: TGTGCCAGCAGCCTCCCCGTGGCAGGGGGCGGAGAGACCCAGTACTTC. This gives the protein CASSLPVAGGGETQYF.

The genes are TRBV4-3 and TRBJ2-3; TRBD2 matches at 8 bases. Per germline, CDR1 LGHNA and CDR2 YSLEER. Trimming cost V 2 bases and J 3 bases; bases outside gene matches: 7. The CDR3 has 16 residues. Written as DNA, the CDR3 is TGCGCCAGCAGCCAAACCGGGGGGGGGAAAACAGATACGCAGTATTTT. This gives the protein CASSQTGGGKTDTQYF.

The chain is built from TRBV4-1 and TRBJ1-2; TRBD1 aligns across 7 bases. Trimming at V came to 2 bases and at J to 2 bases, leaving 5 bases not matched to a gene. Per the germline V gene, CDR1 is MGHRA and CDR2 is YSYEKL. CDR3 length: 15 residues. The CDR3 bases are TGCGCCAGCAGCCAAAACCGGGACAGCAACTATGGCTACACCTTC. Protein product: CASSQNRDSNYGYTF.

This clone appeared once. CDR3 amino acids: CASSATSGGFSSYNEQFF. The CDR3, as DNA: TGTGCCAGCAGCGCAACTAGCGGGGGGTTCAGCTCCTACAATGAGCAGTTCTTC. V and J are TRBV9 and TRBJ2-1; TRBD2 matches 12 bases. V dropped 3 bases and J dropped 0; count of bases not matched to a gene: 7. Germline values: CDR1 SGDLS, CDR2 YYNGEE. The CDR3 loop spans 18 amino acids. The full variable domain, with the rest looked up from reference TRBV9 and TRBJ2-1, is DSGVTQTPKHLITATGQRVTLRCSPRSGDLSVYWYQQSLDQGLQFLIQYYNGEERAKGNILERFSAQQFPDLHSELNLSSLELGDSALYFCASSATSGGFSSYNEQFFGPGTRLTVL.

The rearrangement links TRBV5-1 to TRBJ2-2; a possible D gene is TRBD2 (7 bases). This CDR3 has 16 amino acids. The germline V and J ends were trimmed by 1 base and 4 bases, with 14 bases remaining between them. CDR1 is SGHRS, CDR2 YFSETQ, per germline. This chain's CDR3 is CASSLYRGAFTGELFF. The CDR3 coding sequence is TGCGCCAGCAGCTTGTATCGGGGGGCCTTCACCGGGGAGCTGTTTTTT.

The chain joins TRBV6-1 to TRBJ1-1; no clear D gene. CDR1 is MNHNS and CDR2 is SASEGT in the germline V gene. The CDR3 covers 12 residues. Trimming shortened V by 3 bases and J by 4 bases, and 6 bases separated the two germline ends. The CDR3 is CASSDRFTEAFF. The CDR3 coding sequence is TGTGCCAGCAGTGACCGGTTCACTGAAGCTTTCTTT.